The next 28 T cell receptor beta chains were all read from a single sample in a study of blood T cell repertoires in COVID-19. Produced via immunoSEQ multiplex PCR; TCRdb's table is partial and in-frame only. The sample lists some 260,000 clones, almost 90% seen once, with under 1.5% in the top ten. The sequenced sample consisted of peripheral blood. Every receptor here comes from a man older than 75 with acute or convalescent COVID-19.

The CDR3 reads CASSQAIFSGNTEAFF. The CDR3 DNA sequence: TGCGCCAGCAGCCAAGCTATTTTCAGCGGGAACACTGAAGCTTTCTTT. V gene TRBV4-3 combines with J gene TRBJ1-1; D uncertain. The germline V gene has CDR1 LGHNA and CDR2 YSLEER. This CDR3 spans 16 amino acids. Deletions cut 1 base from V and 1 base from J, with 13 bases between.

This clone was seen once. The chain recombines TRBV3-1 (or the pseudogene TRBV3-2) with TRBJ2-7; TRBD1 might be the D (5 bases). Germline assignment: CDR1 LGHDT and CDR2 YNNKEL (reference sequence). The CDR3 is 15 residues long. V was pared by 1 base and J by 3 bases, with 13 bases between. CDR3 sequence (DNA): TGTGCCAGCAGCCAAGTAAGTCAGGGAATCTACGAGCAGTACTTC. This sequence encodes CASSQVSQGIYEQYF.

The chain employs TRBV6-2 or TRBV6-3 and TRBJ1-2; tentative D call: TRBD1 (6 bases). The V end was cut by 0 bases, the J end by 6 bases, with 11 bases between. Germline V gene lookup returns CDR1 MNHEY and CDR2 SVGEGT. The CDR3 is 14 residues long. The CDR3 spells CASSYSWGRDGYTF. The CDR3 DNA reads TGTGCCAGCAGTTACTCATGGGGGCGAGATGGCTACACCTTC.

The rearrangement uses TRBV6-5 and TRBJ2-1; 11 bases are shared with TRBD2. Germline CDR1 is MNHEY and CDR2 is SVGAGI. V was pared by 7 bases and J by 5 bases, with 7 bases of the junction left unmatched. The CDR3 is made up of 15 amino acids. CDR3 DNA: TGTGCCAGCACCTTAGGACTAGCGGGTAACAATGAGCAGTTCTTC. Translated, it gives CASTLGLAGNNEQFF.

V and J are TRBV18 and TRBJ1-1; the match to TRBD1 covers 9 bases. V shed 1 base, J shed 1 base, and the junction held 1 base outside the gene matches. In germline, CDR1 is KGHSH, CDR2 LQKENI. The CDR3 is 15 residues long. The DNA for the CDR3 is TGTGCCAGCTCACCACGGACAGGGGAGAACACTGAAGCTTTCTTT. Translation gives CASSPRTGENTEAFF. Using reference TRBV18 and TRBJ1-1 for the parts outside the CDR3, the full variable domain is NAGVMQNPRHLVRRRGQEARLRCSPMKGHSHVYWYRQLPEEGLKFMVYLQKENIIDESGMPKERFSAEFPKEGPSILRIQQVVRGDSAAYFCASSPRTGENTEAFFGQGTRLTVV.

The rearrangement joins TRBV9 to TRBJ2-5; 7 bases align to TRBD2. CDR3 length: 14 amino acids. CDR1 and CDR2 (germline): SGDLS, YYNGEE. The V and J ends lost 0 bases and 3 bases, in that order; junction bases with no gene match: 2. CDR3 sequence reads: CASSVESGEETQYF. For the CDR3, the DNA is TGTGCCAGCAGCGTAGAAAGCGGGGAAGAGACCCAGTACTTC.

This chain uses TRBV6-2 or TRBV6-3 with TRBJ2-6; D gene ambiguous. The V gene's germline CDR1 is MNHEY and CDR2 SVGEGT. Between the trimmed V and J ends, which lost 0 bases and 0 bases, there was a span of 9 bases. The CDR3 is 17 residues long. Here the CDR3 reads CASSYSMGNSGANVLTF. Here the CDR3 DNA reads TGTGCCAGCAGTTACTCGATGGGCAACTCTGGGGCCAACGTCCTGACTTTC.

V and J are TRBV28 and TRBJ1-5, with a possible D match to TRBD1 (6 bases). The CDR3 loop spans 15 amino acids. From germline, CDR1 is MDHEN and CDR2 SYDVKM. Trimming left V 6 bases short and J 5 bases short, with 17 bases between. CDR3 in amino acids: CASSFGQRSHQPQHF. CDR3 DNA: TGTGCCAGCAGCTTCGGACAGAGAAGCCATCAGCCCCAGCATTTT.

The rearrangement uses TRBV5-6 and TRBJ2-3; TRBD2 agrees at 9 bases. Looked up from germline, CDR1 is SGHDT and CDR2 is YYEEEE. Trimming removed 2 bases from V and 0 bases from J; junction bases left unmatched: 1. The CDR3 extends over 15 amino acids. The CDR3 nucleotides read TGTGCCAGCAGCTTTACTAGCGGGAGCACAGATACGCAGTATTTT. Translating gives CASSFTSGSTDTQYF.

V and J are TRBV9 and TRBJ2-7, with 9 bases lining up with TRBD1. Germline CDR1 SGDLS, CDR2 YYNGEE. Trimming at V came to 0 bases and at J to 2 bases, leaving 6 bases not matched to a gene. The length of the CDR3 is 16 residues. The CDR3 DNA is TGTGCCAGCAGCGTAGATCACAGGGGGCGAGCCTACGAGCAGTACTTC. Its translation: CASSVDHRGRAYEQYF.

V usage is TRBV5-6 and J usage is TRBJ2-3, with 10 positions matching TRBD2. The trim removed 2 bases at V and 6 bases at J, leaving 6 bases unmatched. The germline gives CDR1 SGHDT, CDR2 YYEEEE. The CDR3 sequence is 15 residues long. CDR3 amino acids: CASSFLTTSGDTQYF. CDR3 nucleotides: TGTGCCAGCAGCTTCCTCACGACTAGCGGGGATACGCAGTATTTT.

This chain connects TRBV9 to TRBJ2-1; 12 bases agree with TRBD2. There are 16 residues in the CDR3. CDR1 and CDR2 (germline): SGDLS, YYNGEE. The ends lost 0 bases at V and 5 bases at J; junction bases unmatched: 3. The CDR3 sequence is CASSVALAGGDNEQFF. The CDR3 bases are TGTGCCAGCAGCGTAGCCCTAGCGGGAGGGGACAATGAGCAGTTCTTC.

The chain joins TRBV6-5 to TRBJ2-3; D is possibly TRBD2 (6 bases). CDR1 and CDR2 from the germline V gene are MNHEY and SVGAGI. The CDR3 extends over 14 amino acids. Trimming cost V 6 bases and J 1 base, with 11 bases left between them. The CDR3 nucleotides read TGTGCCAGCAGCCTAGCGTCCCGCACAGATACGCAGTATTTT. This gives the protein CASSLASRTDTQYF.

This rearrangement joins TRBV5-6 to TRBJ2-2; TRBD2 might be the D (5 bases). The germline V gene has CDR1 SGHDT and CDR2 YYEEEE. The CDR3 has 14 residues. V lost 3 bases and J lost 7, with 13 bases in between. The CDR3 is CASSSPLVVGELFF. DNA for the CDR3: TGTGCCAGCAGCTCACCACTAGTTGTCGGGGAGCTGTTTTTT.

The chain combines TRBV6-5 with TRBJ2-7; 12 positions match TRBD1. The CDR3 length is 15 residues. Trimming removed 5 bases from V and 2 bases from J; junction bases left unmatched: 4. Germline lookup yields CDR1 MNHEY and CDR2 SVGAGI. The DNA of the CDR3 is TGTGCCAGCAGTCTCGGGACAGGGGGCCCCTACGAGCAGTACTTC. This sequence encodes CASSLGTGGPYEQYF.

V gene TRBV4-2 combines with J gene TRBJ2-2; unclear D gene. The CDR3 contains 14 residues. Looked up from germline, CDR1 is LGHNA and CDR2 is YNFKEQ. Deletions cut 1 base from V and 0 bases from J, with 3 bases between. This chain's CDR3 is CASSQVANTGELFF. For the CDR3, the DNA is TGTGCCAGCAGCCAAGTCGCGAACACCGGGGAGCTGTTTTTT.

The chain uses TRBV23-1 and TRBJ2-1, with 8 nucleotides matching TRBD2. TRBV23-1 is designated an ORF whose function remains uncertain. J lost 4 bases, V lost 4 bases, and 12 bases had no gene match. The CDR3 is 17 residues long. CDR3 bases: TGCGCCAGCAGTCGGGGCAGCGGGAGTAAAAGGTACAATGAGCAGTTCTTC. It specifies CASSRGSGSKRYNEQFF.

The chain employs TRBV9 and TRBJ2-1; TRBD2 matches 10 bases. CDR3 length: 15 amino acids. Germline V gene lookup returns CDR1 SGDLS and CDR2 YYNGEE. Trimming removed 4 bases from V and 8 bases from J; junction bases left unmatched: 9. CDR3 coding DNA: TGTGCCAGCAGCCCCCGACTAGCGGGTTCACATGAGCAGTTCTTC. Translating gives CASSPRLAGSHEQFF.

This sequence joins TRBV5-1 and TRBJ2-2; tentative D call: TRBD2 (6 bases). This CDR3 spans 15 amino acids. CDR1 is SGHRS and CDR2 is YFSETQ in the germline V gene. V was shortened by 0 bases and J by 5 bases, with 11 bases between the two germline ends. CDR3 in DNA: TGCGCCAGCAGCTTGGGGAGGGCAGGAACCGGGGAGCTGTTTTTT. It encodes CASSLGRAGTGELFF.

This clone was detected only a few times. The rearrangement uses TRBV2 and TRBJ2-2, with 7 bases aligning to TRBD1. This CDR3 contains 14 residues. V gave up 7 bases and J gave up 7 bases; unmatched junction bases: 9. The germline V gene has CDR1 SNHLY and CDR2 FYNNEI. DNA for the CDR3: TGTGCCAGCAAGGTGACAGGGAATAGCGGGGAGCTGTTTTTT. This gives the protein CASKVTGNSGELFF.

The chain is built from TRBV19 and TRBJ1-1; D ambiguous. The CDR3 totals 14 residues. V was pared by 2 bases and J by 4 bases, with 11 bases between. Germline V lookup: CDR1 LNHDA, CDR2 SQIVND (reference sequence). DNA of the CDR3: TGTGCCAGTAGTATATCTCCGTTGTTCACTGAAGCTTTCTTT. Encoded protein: CASSISPLFTEAFF. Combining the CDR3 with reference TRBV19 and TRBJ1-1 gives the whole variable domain DGGITQSPKYLFRKEGQNVTLSCEQNLNHDAMYWYRQDPGQGLRLIYYSQIVNDFQKGDIAEGYSVSREKKESFPLTVTSAQKNPTAFYLCASSISPLFTEAFFGQGTRLTVV.

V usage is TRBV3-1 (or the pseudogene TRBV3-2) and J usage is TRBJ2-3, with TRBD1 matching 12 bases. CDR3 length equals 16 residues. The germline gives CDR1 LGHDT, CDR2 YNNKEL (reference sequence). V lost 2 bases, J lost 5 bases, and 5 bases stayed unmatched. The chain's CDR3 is CASSQMGQGAVDTQYF. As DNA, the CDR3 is TGTGCCAGCAGCCAAATGGGACAGGGGGCTGTAGATACGCAGTATTTT.

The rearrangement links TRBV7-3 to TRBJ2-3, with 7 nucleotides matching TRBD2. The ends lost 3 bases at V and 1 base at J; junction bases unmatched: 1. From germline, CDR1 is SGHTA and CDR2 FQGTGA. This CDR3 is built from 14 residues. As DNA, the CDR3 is TGTGCCAGCAGCTTGGGAGGGCGCACAGATACGCAGTATTTT. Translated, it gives CASSLGGRTDTQYF.

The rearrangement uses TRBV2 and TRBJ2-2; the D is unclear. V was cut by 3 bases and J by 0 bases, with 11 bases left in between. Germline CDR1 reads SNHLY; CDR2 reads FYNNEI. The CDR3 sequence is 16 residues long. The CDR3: CASSDLVAANTGELFF. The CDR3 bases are TGTGCCAGCAGTGATTTAGTAGCTGCGAACACCGGGGAGCTGTTTTTT.

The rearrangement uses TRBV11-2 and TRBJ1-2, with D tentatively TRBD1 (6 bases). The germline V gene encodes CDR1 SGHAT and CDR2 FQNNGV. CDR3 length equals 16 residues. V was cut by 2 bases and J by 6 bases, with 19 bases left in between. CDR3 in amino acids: CASSLKPGQSPDGYTF. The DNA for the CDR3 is TGTGCCAGCAGCTTAAAACCCGGACAGAGCCCCGATGGCTACACCTTC.

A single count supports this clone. The CDR3 DNA is TGTGCCAGCAGTGAACAACAGAGTGGTGGGAACATTCAGTACTTC. It yields the protein CASSEQQSGGNIQYF. The chain recombines TRBV2 with TRBJ2-4, with unresolved D. Per the germline V gene, CDR1 is SNHLY and CDR2 is FYNNEI. The CDR3 spans 15 residues. V lost 2 bases, J lost 7 bases, and 15 bases lay in between.

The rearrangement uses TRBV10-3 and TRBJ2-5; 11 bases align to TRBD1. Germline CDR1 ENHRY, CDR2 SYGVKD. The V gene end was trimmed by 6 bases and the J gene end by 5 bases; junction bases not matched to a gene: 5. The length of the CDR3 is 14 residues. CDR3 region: CAIRGQGDGETQYF. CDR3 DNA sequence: TGTGCCATCAGGGGACAGGGGGATGGGGAGACCCAGTACTTC.

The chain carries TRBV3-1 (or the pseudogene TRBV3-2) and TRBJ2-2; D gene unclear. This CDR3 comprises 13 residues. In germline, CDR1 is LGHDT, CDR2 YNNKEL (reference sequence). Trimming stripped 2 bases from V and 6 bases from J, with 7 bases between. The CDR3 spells CASSQRRSGELFF. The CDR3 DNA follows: TGTGCCAGCAGCCAACGGAGATCCGGGGAGCTGTTTTTT.